The entry that follows covers one TCR beta chain sequence. The clone's antigen remains unknown. No quality values exist for individual bases; no much larger clone is one base distant. The source of the sample is a study of radiotherapy plus CTLA-4 blockade in lung cancer (dated by TCRdb to the late 2010s). The study in broad terms: Among enrolled patients, about 19% had an objective response and about 30% reached disease control. Results and caveats for the whole study, not just this receptor: TCR clones derived from tumors expanded in peripheral blood after treatment with radiotherapy and ipilimumab. The strongest predictors of response were reported to be early dynamic shifts in blood T cell clones along with a rise in serum interferon-beta following radiation.

The library was built by means of the immunoSEQ multiplex PCR assay. Imported from immuneACCESS, the table was reduced by TCRdb to in-frame sequences with V and J called. These copies leave out some clones; in studies compared against another copy, an unresolved V gene accounts for under half, and the cause of the remainder is not known. The sample table contains over 75,000 clones; only one count was recorded for roughly four fifths of them. The biggest ten clones account for around 0.8% of the sample. Taken from the germline V gene (reference sequence), the CDR1 and CDR2 loops are MNHEY and SMNVEV. The junction carries 10 bases between V and J, which are trimmed by 5 bases and 0 bases respectively. Spanning cysteine to phenylalanine, the CDR3 consists of 14 amino acids. Of all the DNA, just the CDR3 is kept, 42 bases in frame from base 1. Focal radiation therapy combined with CTLA-4 blockade (ipilimumab) was tested in patients with chemo-refractory metastatic non-small-cell lung cancer.

This material consisted of peripheral blood, taken from a patient treated with radiotherapy plus ipilimumab. The source of this sequence is a human donor with non-small cell lung cancer who had stable disease on radiotherapy plus ipilimumab. Here the chain combines TRBV27 and TRBJ1-1; the D gene assignment is ambiguous. CDR3 protein: CASSPSGVNTEAFF. Here is the DNA: TGTGCCAGCAGTCCCTCAGGTGTGAACACTGAAGCTTTCTTT.